These 30 T cell receptor beta chains were all obtained from the same sample, sequenced in a study of regulatory T cells in long-lasting Graves disease. Noted time point: newly diagnosed GD, antithyroid drugs for less than 3 months. The TCR library was made from RNA that had been extracted from PBMCs in TRIzol. Arm-PCR of CDR3 regions with iRepertoire HTBI primers generated TCR beta libraries. TCRdb re-analysed the multiplex PCR reads in MiXCR, keeping a single row per CDR3 protein. The table lists 550,000 to 600,000 distinct CDR3 sequences, roughly a sixth of them singletons, with 12% in the top ten. The data also belong to a second study, concerning T cells in Graves' hyperthyroidism and ophthalmopathy.

This sample comprised peripheral blood mononuclear cells (PBMCs), obtained at new diagnosis, from a patient treated with antithyroid drugs. The source is a man in his late teens or twenties with Graves disease.

This clonotype turned up a few times. The J gene is TRBJ2-1, the V gene TRBV14; 8 nucleotides line up with TRBD2. The CDR3 runs 15 residues. Looked up from germline, CDR1 is SGHDN and CDR2 is FVKESK. The ends lost 6 bases at V and 4 bases at J; junction bases unmatched: 8. The CDR3 nucleotides read TGTGCCAGCAGGGGGAGCGGGAGTTGGTACAATGAGCAGTTCTTC. Translation gives CASRGSGSWYNEQFF.

The chain links TRBV20-1 to TRBJ2-7; no clear D. Germline CDR1 and CDR2: DFQATT and SNEGSKA (reference sequence). This CDR3 has 14 amino acids. Trimming removed 3 bases at V and 3 bases at J, with 15 bases between. This CDR3 reads CSARPTQKIYEQYF. The CDR3 nucleotides are TGCAGTGCTAGGCCCACTCAGAAGATCTACGAGCAGTACTTC.

This rearrangement joins TRBV28 to TRBJ2-1, with 11 bases that match TRBD2. The trim removed 6 bases at V and 1 base at J, leaving 8 bases unmatched. The CDR3 length is 17 residues. Germline CDR1 is MDHEN and CDR2 is SYDVKM. In DNA form, the CDR3 reads TGTGCCAGCAGGGGGGAACTAGCGGGAGAGTCCTACAATGAGCAGTTCTTC. Protein sequence: CASRGELAGESYNEQFF.

J is TRBJ1-3 and V is TRBV5-1; D gene uncertain. Looked up from germline, CDR1 is SGHRS and CDR2 is YFSETQ. The CDR3 has 16 amino acids. The germline V and J ends were trimmed by 5 bases and 3 bases, with 18 bases remaining between them. The CDR3 region has the DNA TGCGCCAGCAGAGTGTCCGACGGTGGGTTTGGAAACACCATATATTTT. This codes for CASRVSDGGFGNTIYF.

This clonotype was recorded at least ten times. The chain employs TRBV5-8 and TRBJ1-5, with 9 bases lining up with TRBD1. This CDR3 has 15 amino acids. The germline gives CDR1 SGHTS, CDR2 YDEGEE. Trimming took 4 bases from V and 5 from J; bases not matched to a gene: 7. This chain's CDR3 is CASSDGQGFYQPQHF. CDR3 in DNA: TGTGCCAGCAGCGACGGACAGGGGTTTTATCAGCCCCAGCATTTT.

The chain couples TRBV6-1 to TRBJ1-5; D ambiguous. This CDR3 is built from 11 residues. Germline V gene lookup returns CDR1 MNHNS and CDR2 SASEGT. The V end lost 2 bases, the J end lost 6 bases, and 2 bases lay between the germline ends. CDR3 nucleotide sequence: TGTGCCAGCAGTGAACGTCAGCCCCAGCATTTT. This sequence encodes CASSERQPQHF.

In its sample, this clonotype was seen once. The V gene is TRBV12-3 or TRBV12-4, the J gene TRBJ2-3; 7 bases match TRBD2. J gave up 2 bases and V 5 bases, and 4 bases lay outside the gene matches. The CDR3 is 14 amino acids. The CDR3 here is CASSPGLPTDTQYF. CDR3 coding DNA: TGTGCCAGCAGTCCGGGACTACCCACAGATACGCAGTATTTT.

In its sample, this clonotype was seen a few times. The V and J genes are TRBV30 and TRBJ2-7; a possible D gene is TRBD1 (5 bases). CDR1 is GTSNPN, CDR2 SVGIG, per germline (reference sequence). This CDR3 is built from 12 residues. V lost 5 bases and J lost 6, with 14 bases in between. CDR3: CAWGAAPGEQYF. CDR3 DNA: TGTGCCTGGGGGGCGGCCCCGGGCGAGCAGTACTTC.

J is TRBJ2-1 and V is TRBV29-1; no clear D gene. The CDR3 is 13 amino acids. Germline loops: CDR1 SQVTM, CDR2 ANQGSEA. V lost 0 bases to trimming and J lost 4 bases, with 7 bases between them. The CDR3: CSVEERWYNEQFF. CDR3 nucleotide sequence: TGCAGCGTTGAAGAAAGATGGTACAATGAGCAGTTCTTC.

This clonotype was detected ten times or more. The CDR3 loop reads CASRPGLSNQPQHF. CDR3 nucleotide sequence: TGTGCCAGCAGACCGGGCCTTAGCAATCAGCCCCAGCATTTT. The chain couples TRBV27 to TRBJ1-5; no definite D call. Germline V lookup: CDR1 MNHEY, CDR2 SMNVEV (reference sequence). The CDR3 spans 14 residues. Trimming removed 6 bases at V and 0 bases at J, with 9 bases between.

Ten or more counts support this clonotype. The CDR3 DNA reads TGTGCCAGCAGTTACGGACGGACGTCAACTGAAGCTTTCTTT. Its protein product is CASSYGRTSTEAFF. This rearrangement joins TRBV6-5 to TRBJ1-1; D ambiguous. V lost 2 bases, J lost 5 bases, and 12 bases lay in between. The CDR3 covers 14 residues. The germline gives CDR1 MNHEY, CDR2 SVGAGI.

This clonotype was seen repeatedly, ten times or more. The chain is built from TRBV5-1 and TRBJ2-5; tentative D call: TRBD2 (6 bases). The germline V and J ends were trimmed by 6 bases and 0 bases, with 15 bases remaining between them. CDR1 and CDR2 from the germline V gene are SGHRS and YFSETQ. CDR3 size: 15 residues. CDR3 DNA: TGCGCCAGCACCTCCAGTACGGGGGACCAAGAGACCCAGTACTTC. Translating gives CASTSSTGDQETQYF.

This clonotype was seen a single time. The chain recombines TRBV4-1 with TRBJ1-1; D might be TRBD1 (5 bases). The V and J ends lost 4 bases and 1 base respectively, with 19 bases between them. The CDR3 is made up of 17 amino acids. CDR1 and CDR2 (germline): MGHRA, YSYEKL. Here the CDR3 DNA reads TGCGCCAGCAGCCTCCGGGACCCTATGTCCCAGAACACTGAAGCTTTCTTT. It encodes CASSLRDPMSQNTEAFF.

This clonotype was observed a few times. The V gene is TRBV12-3 or TRBV12-4, the J gene TRBJ1-1; D is ambiguous. The V end lost 2 bases, the J end lost 1 base, and 8 bases lay between the germline ends. This CDR3 is built from 14 residues. CDR3 sequence: CASSLRRGNTEAFF. As DNA, the CDR3 is TGTGCCAGCAGTTTAAGACGGGGGAACACTGAAGCTTTCTTT.

This clonotype was observed a handful of times. V usage is TRBV6-2 or TRBV6-3 and J usage is TRBJ2-3, with no clear D. Per the germline V gene, CDR1 is MNHEY and CDR2 is SVGEGT. Trimming took 4 bases from V and 2 from J, leaving 10 bases between them. The CDR3 totals 14 residues. The CDR3 DNA sequence: TGTGCCAGCAGTTCCAGGAGCCCCACAGATACGCAGTATTTT. Its translation: CASSSRSPTDTQYF.

This clonotype was observed a few times. The chain carries TRBV11-2 and TRBJ2-7, with TRBD2 matching 7 bases. The CDR3 length is 14 residues. Losses at the gene ends were 5 bases for V and 4 bases for J; bases not matched to a gene: 8. The germline CDR1 and CDR2 sequences are SGHAT and FQNNGV. CDR3 DNA: TGTGCCAGCAGCAACCCTGGCGGGAGTTACGAGCAGTACTTC. Its protein product is CASSNPGGSYEQYF.

The chain uses TRBV9 and TRBJ1-2; D gene unclear. Trimming removed 3 bases at V and 8 bases at J, with 20 bases between. CDR1 is SGDLS and CDR2 is YYNGEE in the germline V gene. This CDR3 comprises 15 residues. The CDR3 here is CASSADRVPSPGYTF. In nucleotides, the CDR3 is TGTGCCAGCAGCGCTGACCGGGTCCCCTCGCCGGGCTACACCTTC. The complete variable domain, with remaining parts taken from reference TRBV9 and TRBJ1-2, reads DSGVTQTPKHLITATGQRVTLRCSPRSGDLSVYWYQQSLDQGLQFLIQYYNGEERAKGNILERFSAQQFPDLHSELNLSSLELGDSALYFCASSADRVPSPGYTFGSGTRLTVV.

In its sample, this clonotype was seen many times. The genes are TRBV7-8 and TRBJ2-7, with TRBD2 matching 8 bases. The CDR3 totals 15 residues. The trim removed 5 bases at V and 5 bases at J, leaving 11 bases unmatched. Germline CDR1 is SGHVS and CDR2 is FQNEAQ. This chain's CDR3 is CASSPYSGAGDEQYF. CDR3 in DNA: TGTGCCAGCAGCCCGTACAGCGGAGCGGGAGACGAGCAGTACTTC.

CDR3 in amino acids: CASSSTGGAVNTEAFF. The CDR3 DNA sequence: TGTGCCAGCAGTTCCACAGGGGGCGCGGTGAACACTGAAGCTTTCTTT. The genes are TRBV7-9 and TRBJ1-1; TRBD1 aligns across 9 bases. CDR3 length: 16 residues. Germline loops: CDR1 SEHNR, CDR2 FQNEAQ (reference sequence). Losses at the gene ends were 6 bases for V and 0 bases for J; bases not matched to a gene: 8. The whole variable domain, remainder taken from reference TRBV7-9 and TRBJ1-1, is DTGVSQNPRHKITKRGQNVTFRCDPISEHNRLYWYRQTLGQGPEFLTYFQNEAQLEKSRLLSDRFSAERPKGSFSTLEIQRTEQGDSAMYLCASSSTGGAVNTEAFFGQGTRLTVV.

CDR3 DNA sequence: TGTGCCAGCAGCTTGGTGGGGTCCGATGGCTACACCTTC. It translates to CASSLVGSDGYTF. The chain combines TRBV5-6 with TRBJ1-2; the D is unclear. Trimming took off 0 bases at V and 6 bases at J, with 9 bases between the two ends. Germline assignment: CDR1 SGHDT and CDR2 YYEEEE. CDR3 length: 13 residues.

The table lists this clonotype with many counts. V is TRBV28 and J is TRBJ2-1; no clear D gene. The V gene lost 3 bases and the J gene lost 1 base, with 10 bases spanning the gap. Germline CDR1 MDHEN, CDR2 SYDVKM. The CDR3 covers 15 residues. The CDR3 bases are TGTGCCAGCAGTTTTCAGCGAGTATCCTACAATGAGCAGTTCTTC. Translating it yields CASSFQRVSYNEQFF.

At least ten counts were recorded for this clonotype. J is TRBJ2-3 and V is TRBV6-1, with 8 bases aligning to TRBD2. V lost 4 bases to trimming and J lost 8 bases; unmatched junction nucleotides: 17. Germline CDR1 and CDR2: MNHNS and SASEGT. The CDR3 runs to 17 residues. Written as DNA, the CDR3 is TGTGCCAGCAGTGCATCCCTTCTCGGGAGGAGCGGGAGTACGCAGTATTTT. Its protein product is CASSASLLGRSGSTQYF.

This clonotype has at least ten counts. The chain employs TRBV27 and TRBJ2-3; D ambiguous. There are 13 residues in the CDR3. Trimming cost V 4 bases and J 1 base, with 6 bases left between them. Germline V CDR1 and CDR2: MNHEY, SMNVEV (reference sequence). The CDR3 loop is CASSYRRTDTQYF. The CDR3 nucleotides are TGTGCCAGCAGTTACAGACGCACAGATACGCAGTATTTT.

The chain recombines TRBV28 with TRBJ1-2, with D uncertain. The length of the CDR3 is 12 residues. The ends were cut back, 8 bases at V and 0 bases at J, with 7 bases in the middle. CDR1 and CDR2 from the germline V gene are MDHEN and SYDVKM. The CDR3 nucleotides are TGTGCCAGCCTGAGAGCTAACTATGGCTACACCTTC. Encoded protein: CASLRANYGYTF.

About this clonotype itself: Relative to the germline gene, one junction end is altered; a read error may explain this. The chain carries TRBV11-2 and TRBJ2-1, with 13 bases lining up with TRBD2. This CDR3 comprises 16 residues. Per the germline V gene, CDR1 is SGHAT and CDR2 is FQNNGV. DNA for the CDR3: TGCGCCAGCAGCCAGAGTACCGGACTAGCGGGAGTGCGGCAGTTCTTC. Translated: CASSQSTGLAGVRQFF.

This clonotype has at least ten counts. V is TRBV7-8 and J is TRBJ2-7; 7 nucleotides match TRBD2. J was trimmed by 2 bases and V by 6 bases; bases with no gene match: 7. CDR1 and CDR2 from the germline V gene are SGHVS and FQNEAQ. The CDR3 covers 14 residues. The CDR3 here is CASRAASGTYEQYF. The CDR3 coding sequence is TGTGCCAGCAGGGCGGCTAGCGGAACCTACGAGCAGTACTTC.

This clonotype was picked up a small number of times. V gene TRBV7-2 combines with J gene TRBJ2-1; either TRBD1 or TRBD2 may supply D (5 bases each). The CDR3 runs to 15 residues. The ends were cut back, 5 bases at V and 8 bases at J, with 19 bases in the middle. From germline, CDR1 is SGHTA and CDR2 FQGNSA. The CDR3 coding sequence is TGTGCCAGCAGCCCCGGCCGGGACCGTTCCTATGAGCAGTTCTTC. Its translation is CASSPGRDRSYEQFF.

Many counts were recorded for this clonotype. A junction boundary mismatches the germline segment, possibly from a read error. The V gene is TRBV28, the J gene TRBJ1-1; D may be TRBD1 (5 bases). The CDR3 runs to 12 residues. CDR1 MDHEN and CDR2 SYDVKM come from the germline V gene. CDR3 region: CASSQRGTEAFF. The CDR3 DNA sequence: TGCGCCAGCAGCCAGCGGGGGACTGAAGCTTTCTTT.

The rearrangement joins TRBV6-1 to TRBJ2-2; TRBD2 is a possible D gene (6 bases). The V end lost 5 bases, the J end lost 9 bases, and 19 bases lay between the germline ends. Germline lookup yields CDR1 MNHNS and CDR2 SASEGT. The CDR3 has 15 amino acids. The CDR3 DNA is TGTGCCAGCAGTATGGGGAGGCGATACCTCAGGGAGCTGTTTTTT. Translation: CASSMGRRYLRELFF.

This clonotype was found many times. V and J are TRBV30 and TRBJ2-2; D call uncertain. V lost 1 base and J lost 0, with 6 bases in between. The CDR3 is 14 amino acids. The germline gives CDR1 GTSNPN, CDR2 SVGIG (reference sequence). CDR3 residues: CAWSGAANTGELFF. The DNA for the CDR3 is TGTGCCTGGAGTGGGGCTGCGAACACCGGGGAGCTGTTTTTT. Full variable domain (rest looked up from reference TRBV30 and TRBJ2-2): SQTIHQWPATLVQPVGSPLSLECTVEGTSNPNLYWYRQAAGRGLQLLFYSVGIGQISSEVPQNLSASRPQDRQFILSSKKLLLSDSGFYLCAWSGAANTGELFFGEGSRLTVL.